What follows is one T cell receptor (beta chain) and its context. This sample was included in a study of CD8+ T cells in alopecia areata. RNA was extracted and reverse transcribed into cDNA as the sequencing template. Some clones are missing from TCRdb's copy, which holds only in-frame ones; the method was immunoSEQ multiplex PCR. The sample yields 150,000 to 200,000 clones, 50% to 75% seen once. V lost 1 base and J 1 base, leaving 6 bases between the germline ends. The CDR3 is 14 residues long. Germline V gene sequence: CDR1 SGHAT, CDR2 FQNNGV. This rearrangement joins TRBV11-2 to TRBJ2-3, with D possibly TRBD2 on 6 matching bases. Sequences were derived from CD4+ T cells sorted from blood, sampled at week 0. This receptor was identified in a human donor with alopecia areata. The CDR3 DNA reads as TGTGCCAGCAGCTTAGCGGGGGGCACAGATACGCAGTATTTT. Amino acids: CASSLAGGTDTQYF.